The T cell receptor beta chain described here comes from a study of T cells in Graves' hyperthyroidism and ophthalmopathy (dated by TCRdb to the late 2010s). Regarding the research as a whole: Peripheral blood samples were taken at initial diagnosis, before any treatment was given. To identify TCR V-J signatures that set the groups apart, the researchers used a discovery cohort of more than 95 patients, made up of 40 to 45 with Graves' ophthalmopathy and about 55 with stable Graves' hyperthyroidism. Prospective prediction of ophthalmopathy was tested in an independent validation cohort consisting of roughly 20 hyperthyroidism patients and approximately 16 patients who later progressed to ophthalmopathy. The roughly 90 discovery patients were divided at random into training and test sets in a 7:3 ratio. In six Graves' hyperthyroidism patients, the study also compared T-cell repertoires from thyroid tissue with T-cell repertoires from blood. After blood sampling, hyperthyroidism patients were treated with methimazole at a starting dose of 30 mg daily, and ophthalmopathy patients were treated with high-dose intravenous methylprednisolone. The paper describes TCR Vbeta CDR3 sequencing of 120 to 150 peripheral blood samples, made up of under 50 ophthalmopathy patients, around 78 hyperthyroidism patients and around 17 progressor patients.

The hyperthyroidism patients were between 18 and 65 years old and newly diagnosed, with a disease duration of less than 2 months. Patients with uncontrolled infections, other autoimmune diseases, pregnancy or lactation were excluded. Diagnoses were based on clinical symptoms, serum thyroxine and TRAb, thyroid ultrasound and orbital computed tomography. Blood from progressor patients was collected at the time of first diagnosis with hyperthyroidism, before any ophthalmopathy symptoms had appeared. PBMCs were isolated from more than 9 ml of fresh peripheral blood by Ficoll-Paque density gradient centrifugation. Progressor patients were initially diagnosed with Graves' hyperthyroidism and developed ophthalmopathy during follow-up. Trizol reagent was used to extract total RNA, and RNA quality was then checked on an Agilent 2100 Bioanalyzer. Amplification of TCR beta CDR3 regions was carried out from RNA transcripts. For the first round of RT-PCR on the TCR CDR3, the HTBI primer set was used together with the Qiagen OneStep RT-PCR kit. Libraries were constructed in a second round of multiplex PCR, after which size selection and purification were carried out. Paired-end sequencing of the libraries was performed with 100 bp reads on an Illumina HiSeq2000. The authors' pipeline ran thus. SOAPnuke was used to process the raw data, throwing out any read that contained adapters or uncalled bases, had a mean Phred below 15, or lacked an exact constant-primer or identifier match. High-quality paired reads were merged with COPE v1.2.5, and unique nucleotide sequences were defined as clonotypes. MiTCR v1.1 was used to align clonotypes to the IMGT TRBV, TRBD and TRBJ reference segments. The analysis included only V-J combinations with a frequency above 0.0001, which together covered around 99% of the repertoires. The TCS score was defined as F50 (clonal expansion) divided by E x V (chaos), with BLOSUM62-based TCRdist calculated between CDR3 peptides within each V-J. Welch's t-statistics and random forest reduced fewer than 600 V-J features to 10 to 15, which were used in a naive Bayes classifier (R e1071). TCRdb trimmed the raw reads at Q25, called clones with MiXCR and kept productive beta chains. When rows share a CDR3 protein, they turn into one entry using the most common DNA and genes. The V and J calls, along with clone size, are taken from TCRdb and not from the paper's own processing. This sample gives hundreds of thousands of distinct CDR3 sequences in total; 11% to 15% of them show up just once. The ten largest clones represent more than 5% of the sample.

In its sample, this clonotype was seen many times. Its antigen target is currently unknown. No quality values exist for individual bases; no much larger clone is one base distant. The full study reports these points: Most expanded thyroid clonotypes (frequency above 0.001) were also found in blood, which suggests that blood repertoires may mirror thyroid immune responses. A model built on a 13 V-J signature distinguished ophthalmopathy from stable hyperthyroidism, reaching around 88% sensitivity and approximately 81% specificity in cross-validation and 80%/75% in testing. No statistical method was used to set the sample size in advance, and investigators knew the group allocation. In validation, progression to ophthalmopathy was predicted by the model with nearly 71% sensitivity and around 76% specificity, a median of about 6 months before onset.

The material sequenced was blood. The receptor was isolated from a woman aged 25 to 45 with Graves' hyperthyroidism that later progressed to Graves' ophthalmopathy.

The CDR3 region: CASSLGGTDLAPQHF. The base sequence is TGTGCCAGCAGCTTAGGAGGTACGGATTTGGCGCCCCAGCATTTT. This chain joins TRBV11-2 to TRBJ1-5, with an unclear D gene assignment. The CDR3 sequence holds 15 residues, the cysteine and phenylalanine included. The retained sequence is limited to the CDR3, 45 bases, with the frame set at the first base. Between the V and J ends, shortened by 1 base and 9 bases respectively, the junction contains 16 bases. The CDR1 and CDR2 encoded by the germline V gene are SGHAT and FQNNGV.